A selection of T cell receptor beta chains follows, all from one sample in a study of cytomegalovirus exposure and HLA in healthy donors. The method was immunoSEQ multiplex PCR; TCRdb's version includes in-frame clones alone and lacks a portion of them. The sample lists 150,000 to 200,000 clones, about 85% occurring once. Sequencing used PBMCs. These receptors all come from a boy aged 2 to 10 in good health and CMV-seronegative. The CDR3 runs from the conserved cysteine through the conserved F or W. The order of the fields is CDR3 protein, CDR3 DNA, D gene, J gene, V gene, clone size. A D gene is named only where the DNA matches it firmly. Some rows mark clone size as missing; the rest say once, few, many or name a class of expanded clone.

CDR3aa: CAWRLGTSYEQYF; CDR3nt: TGTGCCTGGAGGCTCGGGACATCCTACGAGCAGTACTTC; d_gene: -; j_gene: TRBJ2-7; v_gene: TRBV30; abundance: -
CDR3aa: CASSTGQGINEQYF; CDR3nt: TGCGCCAGCAGCACGGGACAGGGGATAAACGAGCAGTACTTC; d_gene: TRBD1; j_gene: TRBJ2-7; v_gene: TRBV5-1; abundance: -
CDR3aa: CASSRDAGAAYEQYF; CDR3nt: TGTGCCAGCAGCCGAGACGCGGGAGCTGCCTACGAGCAGTACTTC; d_gene: TRBD2; j_gene: TRBJ2-7; v_gene: TRBV7-2; abundance: -
CDR3aa: CASSLRGTYEQYF; CDR3nt: TGTGCCAGCAGCTTGCGAGGAACCTACGAGCAGTACTTC; d_gene: -; j_gene: TRBJ2-7; v_gene: TRBV5-4; abundance: -
CDR3aa: CASSPRTNSYEQYF; CDR3nt: TGCGCCAGCAGCCCCAGAACCAACTCCTACGAGCAGTACTTC; d_gene: -; j_gene: TRBJ2-7; v_gene: TRBV5-1; abundance: few
CDR3aa: CASRLGQGDQTQYF; CDR3nt: TGCGCCAGCAGGCTCGGACAGGGGGATCAGACCCAGTACTTC; d_gene: TRBD1; j_gene: TRBJ2-5; v_gene: TRBV5-1; abundance: few
CDR3aa: CAWSSGGRGLDGYTF; CDR3nt: TGTGCCTGGAGTTCCGGGGGGCGCGGATTAGATGGCTACACCTTC; d_gene: -; j_gene: TRBJ1-2; v_gene: TRBV30; abundance: -
CDR3aa: CAWAGGGNTEAFF; CDR3nt: TGTGCCTGGGCAGGGGGCGGGAACACTGAAGCTTTCTTT; d_gene: TRBD1; j_gene: TRBJ1-1; v_gene: TRBV30; abundance: -
CDR3aa: CAWGDSRTFF; CDR3nt: TGTGCCTGGGGGGACAGTCGGACTTTCTTT; d_gene: TRBD1; j_gene: TRBJ1-1; v_gene: TRBV30; abundance: -
CDR3aa: CASSTGQGRYEQYF; CDR3nt: TGCGCCAGCAGCACGGGACAGGGACGTTACGAGCAGTACTTC; d_gene: TRBD1; j_gene: TRBJ2-7; v_gene: TRBV5-1; abundance: -
CDR3aa: CASRSGTGSNYGYTF; CDR3nt: TGTGCCAGCAGGTCAGGGACAGGGAGCAACTATGGCTACACCTTC; d_gene: TRBD1; j_gene: TRBJ1-2; v_gene: TRBV6-5; abundance: -
CDR3aa: CASSQGPAGKYEQYF; CDR3nt: TGCGCCAGCAGCCAAGGTCCTGCAGGGAAATACGAGCAGTACTTC; d_gene: -; j_gene: TRBJ2-7; v_gene: TRBV4-1; abundance: once
CDR3aa: CASSSLAAGRGSTGELFF; CDR3nt: TGCGCCAGCAGCTCACTAGCGGCGGGCCGCGGTAGCACCGGGGAGCTGTTTTTT; d_gene: TRBD2; j_gene: TRBJ2-2; v_gene: TRBV5-1; abundance: -
CDR3aa: CASSSGTLNTGELFF; CDR3nt: TGTGCCAGCAGTTCCGGGACATTGAACACCGGGGAGCTGTTTTTT; d_gene: -; j_gene: TRBJ2-2; v_gene: TRBV27; abundance: -
CDR3aa: CAWSVLGAGSRYEQYF; CDR3nt: TGTGCCTGGAGTGTTTTGGGCGCCGGATCCCGCTACGAGCAGTACTTC; d_gene: -; j_gene: TRBJ2-7; v_gene: TRBV30; abundance: -
CDR3aa: CASSVDPGSAVREQYF; CDR3nt: TGTGCCAGCAGCGTAGACCCAGGCTCAGCGGTTCGGGAGCAGTACTTC; d_gene: -; j_gene: TRBJ2-7; v_gene: TRBV9; abundance: once
CDR3aa: CASSVVGLAGGQETQYF; CDR3nt: TGTGCCAGCAGCGTAGTAGGTCTAGCGGGGGGGCAAGAGACCCAGTACTTC; d_gene: TRBD2; j_gene: TRBJ2-5; v_gene: TRBV9; abundance: -
CDR3aa: CASSSNRDASYEQYF; CDR3nt: TGTGCCAGCAGCTCGAACAGGGATGCATCCTACGAGCAGTACTTC; d_gene: -; j_gene: TRBJ2-7; v_gene: TRBV7-9; abundance: -
CDR3aa: CASSDIGQGASAFF; CDR3nt: TGTGCCAGCAGTGACATCGGACAGGGAGCTTCAGCTTTCTTT; d_gene: TRBD1; j_gene: TRBJ1-1; v_gene: TRBV28; abundance: -
CDR3aa: CASSPDGTSTDTQYF; CDR3nt: TGCGCCAGCAGCCCAGACGGGACAAGCACAGATACGCAGTATTTT; d_gene: -; j_gene: TRBJ2-3; v_gene: TRBV10-2; abundance: -
CDR3aa: CASSLSTGGVVGGYTF; CDR3nt: TGCGCCAGCAGCTTGAGCACAGGGGGCGTAGTAGGCGGCTACACCTTC; d_gene: TRBD1; j_gene: TRBJ1-2; v_gene: TRBV5-1; abundance: -
CDR3aa: CASSLGPTFGSPLHF; CDR3nt: TGCGCCAGCAGCTTAGGTCCGACTTTTGGTTCACCCCTCCACTTT; d_gene: -; j_gene: TRBJ1-6; v_gene: TRBV5-1; abundance: -
CDR3aa: CASSHPDRDGQPQHF; CDR3nt: TGCGCCAGCAGCCACCCAGACAGGGACGGGCAGCCCCAGCATTTT; d_gene: TRBD1; j_gene: TRBJ1-5; v_gene: TRBV4-1; abundance: few
CDR3aa: CASTYDRGNSPLHF; CDR3nt: TGTGCCAGCACTTATGACAGGGGTAATTCACCCCTCCACTTT; d_gene: TRBD1; j_gene: TRBJ1-6; v_gene: TRBV25-1; abundance: -
CDR3aa: CAWSAGGFADTQYF; CDR3nt: TGTGCCTGGAGTGCAGGGGGCTTCGCAGATACGCAGTATTTT; d_gene: TRBD1; j_gene: TRBJ2-3; v_gene: TRBV30; abundance: -
CDR3aa: CAWSVQLVTEQYF; CDR3nt: TGTGCCTGGAGTGTACAATTGGTAACAGAGCAGTACTTC; d_gene: -; j_gene: TRBJ2-5; v_gene: TRBV30; abundance: once
CDR3aa: CASSLSLAGEGINEQFF; CDR3nt: TGTGCCAGCAGCTTATCCCTAGCGGGAGAGGGAATCAATGAGCAGTTCTTC; d_gene: TRBD2; j_gene: TRBJ2-1; v_gene: TRBV11-2; abundance: -
CDR3aa: CARSLTVVAGQVLGEQYF; CDR3nt: TGTGCCAGAAGCTTGACTGTGGTTGCTGGACAGGTACTTGGGGAGCAGTACTTC; d_gene: TRBD1; j_gene: TRBJ2-7; v_gene: TRBV5-3; abundance: -
CDR3aa: CSVVGPGGPGNTIYF; CDR3nt: TGCAGCGTTGTTGGTCCAGGGGGTCCCGGAAACACCATATATTTT; d_gene: TRBD1; j_gene: TRBJ1-3; v_gene: TRBV29-1; abundance: -